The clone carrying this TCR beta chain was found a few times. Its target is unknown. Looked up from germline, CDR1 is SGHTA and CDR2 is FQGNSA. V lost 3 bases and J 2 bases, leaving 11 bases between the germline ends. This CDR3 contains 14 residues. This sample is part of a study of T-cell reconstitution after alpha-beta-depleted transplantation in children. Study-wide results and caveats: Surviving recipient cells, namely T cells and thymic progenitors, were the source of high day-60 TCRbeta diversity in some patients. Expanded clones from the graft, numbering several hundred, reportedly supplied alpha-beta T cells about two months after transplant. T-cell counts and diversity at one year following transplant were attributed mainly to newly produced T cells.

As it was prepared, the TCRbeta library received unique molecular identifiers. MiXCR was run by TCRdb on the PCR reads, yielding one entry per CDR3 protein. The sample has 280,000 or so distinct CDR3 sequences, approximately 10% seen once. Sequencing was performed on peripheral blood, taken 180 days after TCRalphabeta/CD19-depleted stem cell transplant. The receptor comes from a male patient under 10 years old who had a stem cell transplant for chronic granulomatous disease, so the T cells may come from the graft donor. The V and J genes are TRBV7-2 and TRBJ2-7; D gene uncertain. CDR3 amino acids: CASSLDGPPYEQYF. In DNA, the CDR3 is TGTGCCAGCAGCTTGGACGGACCACCCTACGAGCAGTACTTC.